This T cell receptor beta chain was found in a study of CD8 T cells in ankylosing spondylitis. Study-wide results and caveats: Disease-linked clones displayed a CD8+ phenotype and appeared relatively rarely in peripheral blood. Reported data indicate significant enrichment of disease-linked clones within matched ankylosing spondylitis synovial fluid. Ankylosing spondylitis blood seemed to carry a telltale TCR beta motif made of roughly 8 highly homologous variants. Both synovial fluid and blood in reactive arthritis had previously been reported to carry some motif variants.

This clonotype was observed a few times. Its antigen is currently unknown. Germline assignment: CDR1 DFQATT and CDR2 SNEGSKA (reference sequence). V lost 3 bases, J lost 5 bases, and 14 bases lay in between. The CDR3 runs 14 residues. Molecular-barcoded quantitative 5'-RACE produced these TCR beta libraries. TCRdb analysed the 5' RACE reads with MiXCR anew, one entry per CDR3 protein. The sample lists hundreds of thousands of distinct CDR3 sequences, more than 9.5% occurring once. Source material: blood, either unsorted or a sorted T cell fraction (not recorded which). This clonotype originated in a male donor with ankylosing spondylitis. This chain links TRBV20-1 with TRBJ2-1, with D tentatively TRBD2 (5 bases). The CDR3 loop is CSASPLARNNEQFF. The CDR3 DNA reads TGCAGTGCTAGTCCATTAGCGCGGAACAATGAGCAGTTCTTC.